What follows are 27 T cell receptor beta chains derived from one specimen sequenced in a study of spatial heterogeneity in lung cancer. Noted time point: sample taken at primary tumor resection. TCRdb reprocessed the 5' RACE reads with MiXCR, giving one entry per CDR3 protein. The top ten hold over 35% of the sample, which has 10,000 to 15,000 distinct CDR3 sequences, about 3.8% seen once. Sequenced material: PBMCs, taken at surgery. Receptors originate from a male donor with early-stage non-small cell lung cancer.

At least ten counts were recorded for this clonotype. V and J are TRBV20-1 and TRBJ2-1, with 13 bases identical to TRBD2. CDR3 length equals 17 residues. J was trimmed by 0 bases and V by 6 bases; bases with no gene match: 8. Per germline, CDR1 DFQATT and CDR2 SNEGSKA (reference sequence). The DNA for the CDR3 is TGCAGTGCGAGGACTAGCGGGAGAGGGAGCTCCTACAATGAGCAGTTCTTC. It specifies CSARTSGRGSSYNEQFF.

This clonotype was recorded at least ten times. The chain joins TRBV11-2 to TRBJ2-1; D is ambiguous. Germline assignment: CDR1 SGHAT and CDR2 FQNNGV. This CDR3 contains 15 residues. Trimming shortened V by 1 base and J by 2 bases, and 9 bases separated the two germline ends. CDR3 nucleotides: TGTGCCAGCAGCTTAGGGGGAAACCCCTACAATGAGCAGTTCTTC. Its protein product is CASSLGGNPYNEQFF.

This clonotype was counted between two and nine times. The rearrangement uses TRBV4-1 and TRBJ2-2, with D possibly being TRBD2 (5 bases). This CDR3 is 17 amino acids long. Trimming removed 0 bases at V and 0 bases at J, with 11 bases between. CDR1 and CDR2 (germline): MGHRA, YSYEKL. In nucleotides, the CDR3 is TGCGCCAGCAGCCAAGATGGACCGGGAACGAACACCGGGGAGCTGTTTTTT. Amino acids: CASSQDGPGTNTGELFF.

CDR3 sequence (DNA): TGTGCCAGCAGCCAGAATCGGGGCAATGAGCAGTTCTTC. Translating it yields CASSQNRGNEQFF. The chain joins TRBV3-1 to TRBJ2-1; TRBD2 is a possible D gene (5 bases). This CDR3 comprises 13 residues. With 3 bases removed from V and 6 bases from J, the gap between germline ends came to 9 bases. The germline V gene has CDR1 LGHDT and CDR2 YNNKEL (reference sequence).

This clonotype was found many times. The chain carries TRBV11-2 and TRBJ2-7; TRBD2 aligns across 8 bases. V trimming: 5 bases; J trimming: 2 bases; junction bases outside the gene matches: 5. Germline V lookup: CDR1 SGHAT, CDR2 FQNNGV. This CDR3 is built from 14 residues. CDR3 sequence reads: CASSPRLATYEQYF. The CDR3 DNA sequence: TGTGCCAGCAGCCCCCGACTAGCGACCTACGAGCAGTACTTC. The full variable domain, its missing parts supplied by reference TRBV11-2 and TRBJ2-7, is EAGVAQSPRYKIIEKRQSVAFWCNPISGHATLYWYQQILGQGPKLLIQFQNNGVVDDSQLPKDRFSAERLKGVDSTLKIQPAKLEDSAVYLCASSPRLATYEQYFGPGTRLTVT.

The CDR3 here is CASSLASGSTDTQYF. DNA of the CDR3: TGTGCCAGCAGCTTAGCTAGCGGGAGCACAGATACGCAGTATTTT. The rearrangement uses TRBV7-2 and TRBJ2-3; 7 nucleotides align to TRBD2. The CDR3 covers 15 residues. CDR1 is SGHTA, CDR2 FQGNSA, per germline. V shed 0 bases and J 0 bases; nucleotides not matched to a gene: 0.

This clonotype was detected many times. The rearrangement links TRBV3-1 to TRBJ2-7, with 9 nucleotides matching TRBD2. Germline CDR1 and CDR2: LGHDT and YNNKEL (reference sequence). V lost 1 base and J lost 4; bases outside the gene matches: 5. The CDR3 covers 15 residues. CDR3 loop: CASSQVVAGGYEQYF. DNA of the CDR3: TGTGCCAGCAGCCAAGTCGTCGCGGGAGGGTACGAGCAGTACTTC.

This clonotype was recorded many times. The J gene is TRBJ2-3, the V gene TRBV7-8; unclear D gene. Trimming took 5 bases from V and 4 from J, leaving 7 bases between them. The CDR3 has 12 amino acids. The germline gives CDR1 SGHVS, CDR2 FQNEAQ. CDR3 bases: TGTGCCAGCAGCCGCCCGTCAGATACGCAGTATTTT. This sequence encodes CASSRPSDTQYF.

This clonotype was observed at least ten times. The chain recombines TRBV11-2 with TRBJ2-1; D perhaps matches TRBD2 (6 bases). CDR1 and CDR2 (germline): SGHAT, FQNNGV. CDR3 length equals 17 residues. The V end was cut by 2 bases, the J end by 1 base, with 15 bases between. The CDR3 spells CASSLRGSGNSYNEQFF. The DNA for the CDR3 is TGTGCCAGCAGCTTACGGGGTAGCGGAAATTCCTACAATGAGCAGTTCTTC.

This clonotype has at least ten counts. The J gene is TRBJ1-1, the V gene TRBV29-1; the D gene is possibly TRBD1 (5 bases). CDR1 and CDR2 (germline): SQVTM, ANQGSEA. The CDR3 loop spans 11 amino acids. The V end was cut by 7 bases, the J end by 4 bases, with 10 bases between. CDR3 nucleotides: TGCAGCGCTCAGAGGGGCACTGAAGCTTTCTTT. Protein: CSAQRGTEAFF.

The table lists this clonotype with many counts. The rearrangement uses TRBV7-2 and TRBJ2-1; the match to TRBD2 covers 9 bases. The CDR3 runs 15 residues. The germline V gene has CDR1 SGHTA and CDR2 FQGNSA. The J segment lost 9 bases and the V segment lost 7 bases, leaving 13 bases of the junction unmatched. CDR3 amino acids: CASTLVASGISEQFF. The DNA for the CDR3 is TGTGCCAGCACCCTGGTGGCTAGCGGGATATCTGAGCAGTTCTTC.

The table lists this clonotype with many counts. The chain links TRBV4-2 to TRBJ2-2; D possibly matches TRBD1 or TRBD2 (5 bases each). Per germline, CDR1 LGHNA and CDR2 YNFKEQ. The V end lost 4 bases, the J end lost 0 bases, and 15 bases lay between the germline ends. CDR3 length: 17 residues. DNA of the CDR3: TGTGCCAGCAGCCGCAACGGGGCGGTCTCGAACACCGGGGAGCTGTTTTTT. This codes for CASSRNGAVSNTGELFF.

The chain joins TRBV28 to TRBJ2-3; 11 nucleotides agree with TRBD2. V was pared by 8 bases and J by 3 bases, with 1 base of the junction left unmatched. This CDR3 has 13 residues. Germline CDR1 MDHEN, CDR2 SYDVKM. This CDR3 reads CASLAGGTDTQYF. The CDR3 DNA sequence: TGTGCCAGCTTAGCGGGAGGGACAGATACGCAGTATTTT.

This clonotype was seen repeatedly, ten times or more. The J gene is TRBJ2-7, the V gene TRBV14; possibly TRBD2 for D (6 bases). Per the germline V gene, CDR1 is SGHDN and CDR2 is FVKESK. This CDR3 has 16 amino acids. Trimming removed 0 bases at V and 3 bases at J, with 15 bases between. The CDR3 here is CASSQDFRERIYEQYF. CDR3 coding DNA: TGTGCCAGCAGCCAAGACTTTCGGGAGAGGATCTACGAGCAGTACTTC.

This clonotype has ten or more counts. The V call is TRBV5-4, the J call TRBJ2-1; D unclear. Germline CDR1 SGHNT, CDR2 YYREEE (reference sequence). V gave up 4 bases and J gave up 1 base, with 12 bases separating them. The CDR3 covers 15 residues. The CDR3 is CASSPPSVSYNEQFF. The CDR3, as DNA: TGTGCCAGCAGCCCACCATCGGTATCCTACAATGAGCAGTTCTTC.

This clonotype was recorded many times. Here the CDR3 DNA reads TGTGCCAGCAGCCCGGACAGTTTAAGCAATCAGCCCCAGCATTTT. Its translation: CASSPDSLSNQPQHF. The J gene is TRBJ1-5, the V gene TRBV7-8, with D possibly being TRBD1 (6 bases). The CDR3 totals 15 residues. The germline V gene has CDR1 SGHVS and CDR2 FQNEAQ. V was cut by 5 bases and J by 1 base, with 12 bases left in between.

This clonotype was recorded at least ten times. The CDR3 nucleotides are TGTGCCAGCAACACCCGGGGAGCGGACCACACCGGGGAGCTGTTTTTT. Its translation is CASNTRGADHTGELFF. This rearrangement joins TRBV7-9 to TRBJ2-2, with TRBD2 as a possible D gene (5 bases). CDR3 length equals 16 residues. CDR1 and CDR2 from the germline V gene are SEHNR and FQNEAQ (reference sequence). Between the trimmed V and J ends, which lost 7 bases and 3 bases, there was a span of 18 bases.

A remark on this clonotype: A clone one base away is much larger, so this may be a read error. This chain links TRBV12-3 or TRBV12-4 with TRBJ2-2, with TRBD1 matching over 8 bases. CDR3 size: 16 residues. V shed 5 bases, J shed 1 base, and the junction held 6 bases outside the gene matches. CDR3 sequence reads: CASSPRGPKNTGELFF. The CDR3 region has the DNA TGTGCCAGCAGTCCCAGGGGGCCAAAGAACACCGGGGAGCTGTTTTTT.

The chain is built from TRBV20-1 and TRBJ2-1; 10 bases fit TRBD2. Germline V gene data show CDR1 as DFQATT and CDR2 as SNEGSKA (reference sequence). The V gene end was trimmed by 1 base and the J gene end by 8 bases; junction bases not matched to a gene: 8. There are 15 residues in the CDR3. The DNA of the CDR3 is TGCAGTGCTAGAGGTCCTAGCGGGAGTGACGATGAGCAGTTCTTC. This sequence encodes CSARGPSGSDDEQFF.

This clonotype was counted at least ten times. The chain couples TRBV7-7 to TRBJ2-7; the D call may be TRBD1 or TRBD2 (5 bases each). Germline values: CDR1 SSHAT, CDR2 FNYEAQ (reference sequence). V shed 5 bases and J shed 6 bases, with 17 bases lying between them. This CDR3 has 14 amino acids. The CDR3 coding sequence is TGTGCCAGCAGCCCGGGACCATCACCCCTCGAGCAGTACTTC. Translating gives CASSPGPSPLEQYF.

This clonotype was seen at least ten times. The gene calls are TRBV20-1 and TRBJ2-1; 7 bases are a match to TRBD2. Trimming removed 6 bases from V and 0 bases from J; junction bases left unmatched: 2. Germline CDR1 reads DFQATT; CDR2 reads SNEGSKA (reference sequence). The CDR3 consists of 13 residues. CDR3 residues: CSARDYSYNEQFF. The CDR3 DNA follows: TGCAGTGCAAGGGACTACTCCTACAATGAGCAGTTCTTC.

This clonotype was counted many times. The chain is built from TRBV28 and TRBJ2-7; 8 nucleotides line up with TRBD1. The ends lost 6 bases at V and 7 bases at J; junction bases unmatched: 11. CDR3 length: 14 amino acids. In germline, CDR1 is MDHEN, CDR2 SYDVKM. DNA for the CDR3: TGTGCCAGCAGATTGGGACAGGCGTCCAGAGAGCAGTACTTC. Amino acids: CASRLGQASREQYF.

This clonotype has a handful of counts. One end of the junction does not line up with germline, which may come from a read error. V gene TRBV7-7 combines with J gene TRBJ2-5; 12 positions match TRBD2. CDR1 is SSHAT, CDR2 FNYEAQ, per germline (reference sequence). The length of the CDR3 is 18 residues. The CDR3 bases are TGTGCTAGCAGCTTATTCCCTAGACTAGCGGGAGTCGCGGAGACCCAGTACTTC. As protein: CASSLFPRLAGVAETQYF.

Many counts were recorded for this clonotype. V usage is TRBV23-1 and J usage is TRBJ2-4; D might be TRBD2 (5 bases). TRBV23-1 is filed as an ORF, its function uncertain. Deletions cut 7 bases from V and 0 bases from J, with 13 bases between. The length of the CDR3 is 15 residues. The CDR3 loop reads CASITEGLAKNIQYF. In DNA, the CDR3 is TGCGCCAGCATTACAGAGGGTTTAGCCAAAAACATTCAGTACTTC.

This clonotype was detected many times. This rearrangement joins TRBV20-1 to TRBJ2-5; the D gene is possibly TRBD2 (6 bases). Trimming stripped 5 bases from V and 5 bases from J, with 15 bases between. CDR1 DFQATT and CDR2 SNEGSKA come from the germline V gene (reference sequence). The CDR3 is 13 residues long. The CDR3 DNA reads TGCAGTGCTGAGAATCCAGCGGGCGAGACCCAGTACTTC. It yields the protein CSAENPAGETQYF.

This clonotype showed up many times. The rearrangement links TRBV10-2 to TRBJ2-1, with TRBD2 identical over 14 bases. CDR1 and CDR2 from the germline V gene are WSHSY and SAAADI. This CDR3 has 14 amino acids. V gave up 7 bases and J gave up 9 bases; unmatched junction bases: 5. In DNA form, the CDR3 reads TGCGCCAGCACTGGGACTAGCGGGAGTGCTGAGCAGTTCTTC. This gives the protein CASTGTSGSAEQFF.

Many counts were recorded for this clonotype. Here the CDR3 DNA reads TGTGCCAGCAGCTTTAGCACCCAAGAGACCCAGTACTTC. Amino acids: CASSFSTQETQYF. The gene calls are TRBV7-2 and TRBJ2-5; D remains ambiguous. The germline gives CDR1 SGHTA, CDR2 FQGNSA. The V end was cut by 3 bases, the J end by 1 base, with 6 bases between. CDR3 length: 13 amino acids.